This T cell receptor beta chain is drawn from a study of shared clonotypes between healthy human individuals. Looked up from germline, CDR1 is SGHNT and CDR2 is YENEEA. The V end was cut by 5 bases, the J end by 9 bases, with 11 bases between. The CDR3 covers 12 residues. Sequencing was performed with immunoSEQ multiplex PCR; in TCRdb, only in-frame clones are kept and a portion is missing. The table shows roughly 1,000,000 clones, with 75% to 80% occurring only once. General observations from the study: Naive CD4 clonotypes were shared across several donors at around 5.4%.

Note on this clone: The target antigen is unknown.

The source is a man between 18 and 29 years old in good health. Some clones in this sample may be carry-over from other donors' samples. Sequencing input: memory CD4+ T cells from PBMCs. The subset is: CD45RA-negative fraction. The rearrangement uses TRBV11-3 and TRBJ2-1; D gene ambiguous. CDR3 sequence reads: CASSASGGEQFF. Here the CDR3 DNA reads TGTGCCAGCAGCGCAAGTGGCGGTGAGCAGTTCTTC.